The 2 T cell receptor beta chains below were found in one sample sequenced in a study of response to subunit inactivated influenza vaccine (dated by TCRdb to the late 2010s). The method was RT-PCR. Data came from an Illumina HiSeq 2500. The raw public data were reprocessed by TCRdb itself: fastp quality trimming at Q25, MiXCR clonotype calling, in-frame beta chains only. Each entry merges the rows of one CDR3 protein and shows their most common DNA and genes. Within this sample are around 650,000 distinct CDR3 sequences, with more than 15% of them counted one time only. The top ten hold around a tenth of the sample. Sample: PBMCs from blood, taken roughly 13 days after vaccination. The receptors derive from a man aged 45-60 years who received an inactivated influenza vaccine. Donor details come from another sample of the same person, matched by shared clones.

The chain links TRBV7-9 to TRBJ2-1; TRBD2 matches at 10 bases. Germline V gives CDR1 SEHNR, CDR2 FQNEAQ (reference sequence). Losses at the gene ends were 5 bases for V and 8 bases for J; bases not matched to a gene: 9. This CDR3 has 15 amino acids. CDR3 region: CASSQTSGVRDEQFF. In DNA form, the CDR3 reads TGTGCCAGCAGCCAAACTAGCGGGGTTAGGGATGAGCAGTTCTTC. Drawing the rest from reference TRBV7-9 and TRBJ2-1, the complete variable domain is DTGVSQNPRHKITKRGQNVTFRCDPISEHNRLYWYRQTLGQGPEFLTYFQNEAQLEKSRLLSDRFSAERPKGSFSTLEIQRTEQGDSAMYLCASSQTSGVRDEQFFGPGTRLTVL.

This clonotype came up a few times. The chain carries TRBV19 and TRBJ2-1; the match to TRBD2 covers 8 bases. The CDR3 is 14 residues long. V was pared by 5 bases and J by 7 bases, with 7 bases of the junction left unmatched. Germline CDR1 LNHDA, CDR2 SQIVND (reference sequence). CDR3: CASSSRGGWNEQFF. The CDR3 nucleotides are TGTGCCAGTAGTTCCCGGGGGGGGTGGAATGAGCAGTTCTTC.